This T cell receptor (beta chain) was profiled in a study of blood T cells in healthy people across ages. The use of a sample-barcoded 5' primer and a J-beta primer mix characterized a second PCR of roughly 6 to 11 cycles. TCRdb used MiXCR to reprocess the 5' RACE reads, holding one entry per CDR3 protein. The sample yields 1.5 million to 1.8 million distinct CDR3 sequences, approximately 43% seen once. This clonotype was recorded a few times. This receptor was taken from a woman aged 18-29 years in good health. Material for sequencing was blood.

CDR3 DNA sequence: TGCAGTGCTAGAGTTCGCCAGGGAGTAGATGGCTACACCTTC. It specifies CSARVRQGVDGYTF. This chain links TRBV20-1 with TRBJ1-2; possible D gene TRBD1, 5 bases. Germline CDR1 is DFQATT and CDR2 is SNEGSKA (reference sequence). Trimming stripped 1 base from V and 6 bases from J, with 15 bases between. The CDR3 has 14 residues.